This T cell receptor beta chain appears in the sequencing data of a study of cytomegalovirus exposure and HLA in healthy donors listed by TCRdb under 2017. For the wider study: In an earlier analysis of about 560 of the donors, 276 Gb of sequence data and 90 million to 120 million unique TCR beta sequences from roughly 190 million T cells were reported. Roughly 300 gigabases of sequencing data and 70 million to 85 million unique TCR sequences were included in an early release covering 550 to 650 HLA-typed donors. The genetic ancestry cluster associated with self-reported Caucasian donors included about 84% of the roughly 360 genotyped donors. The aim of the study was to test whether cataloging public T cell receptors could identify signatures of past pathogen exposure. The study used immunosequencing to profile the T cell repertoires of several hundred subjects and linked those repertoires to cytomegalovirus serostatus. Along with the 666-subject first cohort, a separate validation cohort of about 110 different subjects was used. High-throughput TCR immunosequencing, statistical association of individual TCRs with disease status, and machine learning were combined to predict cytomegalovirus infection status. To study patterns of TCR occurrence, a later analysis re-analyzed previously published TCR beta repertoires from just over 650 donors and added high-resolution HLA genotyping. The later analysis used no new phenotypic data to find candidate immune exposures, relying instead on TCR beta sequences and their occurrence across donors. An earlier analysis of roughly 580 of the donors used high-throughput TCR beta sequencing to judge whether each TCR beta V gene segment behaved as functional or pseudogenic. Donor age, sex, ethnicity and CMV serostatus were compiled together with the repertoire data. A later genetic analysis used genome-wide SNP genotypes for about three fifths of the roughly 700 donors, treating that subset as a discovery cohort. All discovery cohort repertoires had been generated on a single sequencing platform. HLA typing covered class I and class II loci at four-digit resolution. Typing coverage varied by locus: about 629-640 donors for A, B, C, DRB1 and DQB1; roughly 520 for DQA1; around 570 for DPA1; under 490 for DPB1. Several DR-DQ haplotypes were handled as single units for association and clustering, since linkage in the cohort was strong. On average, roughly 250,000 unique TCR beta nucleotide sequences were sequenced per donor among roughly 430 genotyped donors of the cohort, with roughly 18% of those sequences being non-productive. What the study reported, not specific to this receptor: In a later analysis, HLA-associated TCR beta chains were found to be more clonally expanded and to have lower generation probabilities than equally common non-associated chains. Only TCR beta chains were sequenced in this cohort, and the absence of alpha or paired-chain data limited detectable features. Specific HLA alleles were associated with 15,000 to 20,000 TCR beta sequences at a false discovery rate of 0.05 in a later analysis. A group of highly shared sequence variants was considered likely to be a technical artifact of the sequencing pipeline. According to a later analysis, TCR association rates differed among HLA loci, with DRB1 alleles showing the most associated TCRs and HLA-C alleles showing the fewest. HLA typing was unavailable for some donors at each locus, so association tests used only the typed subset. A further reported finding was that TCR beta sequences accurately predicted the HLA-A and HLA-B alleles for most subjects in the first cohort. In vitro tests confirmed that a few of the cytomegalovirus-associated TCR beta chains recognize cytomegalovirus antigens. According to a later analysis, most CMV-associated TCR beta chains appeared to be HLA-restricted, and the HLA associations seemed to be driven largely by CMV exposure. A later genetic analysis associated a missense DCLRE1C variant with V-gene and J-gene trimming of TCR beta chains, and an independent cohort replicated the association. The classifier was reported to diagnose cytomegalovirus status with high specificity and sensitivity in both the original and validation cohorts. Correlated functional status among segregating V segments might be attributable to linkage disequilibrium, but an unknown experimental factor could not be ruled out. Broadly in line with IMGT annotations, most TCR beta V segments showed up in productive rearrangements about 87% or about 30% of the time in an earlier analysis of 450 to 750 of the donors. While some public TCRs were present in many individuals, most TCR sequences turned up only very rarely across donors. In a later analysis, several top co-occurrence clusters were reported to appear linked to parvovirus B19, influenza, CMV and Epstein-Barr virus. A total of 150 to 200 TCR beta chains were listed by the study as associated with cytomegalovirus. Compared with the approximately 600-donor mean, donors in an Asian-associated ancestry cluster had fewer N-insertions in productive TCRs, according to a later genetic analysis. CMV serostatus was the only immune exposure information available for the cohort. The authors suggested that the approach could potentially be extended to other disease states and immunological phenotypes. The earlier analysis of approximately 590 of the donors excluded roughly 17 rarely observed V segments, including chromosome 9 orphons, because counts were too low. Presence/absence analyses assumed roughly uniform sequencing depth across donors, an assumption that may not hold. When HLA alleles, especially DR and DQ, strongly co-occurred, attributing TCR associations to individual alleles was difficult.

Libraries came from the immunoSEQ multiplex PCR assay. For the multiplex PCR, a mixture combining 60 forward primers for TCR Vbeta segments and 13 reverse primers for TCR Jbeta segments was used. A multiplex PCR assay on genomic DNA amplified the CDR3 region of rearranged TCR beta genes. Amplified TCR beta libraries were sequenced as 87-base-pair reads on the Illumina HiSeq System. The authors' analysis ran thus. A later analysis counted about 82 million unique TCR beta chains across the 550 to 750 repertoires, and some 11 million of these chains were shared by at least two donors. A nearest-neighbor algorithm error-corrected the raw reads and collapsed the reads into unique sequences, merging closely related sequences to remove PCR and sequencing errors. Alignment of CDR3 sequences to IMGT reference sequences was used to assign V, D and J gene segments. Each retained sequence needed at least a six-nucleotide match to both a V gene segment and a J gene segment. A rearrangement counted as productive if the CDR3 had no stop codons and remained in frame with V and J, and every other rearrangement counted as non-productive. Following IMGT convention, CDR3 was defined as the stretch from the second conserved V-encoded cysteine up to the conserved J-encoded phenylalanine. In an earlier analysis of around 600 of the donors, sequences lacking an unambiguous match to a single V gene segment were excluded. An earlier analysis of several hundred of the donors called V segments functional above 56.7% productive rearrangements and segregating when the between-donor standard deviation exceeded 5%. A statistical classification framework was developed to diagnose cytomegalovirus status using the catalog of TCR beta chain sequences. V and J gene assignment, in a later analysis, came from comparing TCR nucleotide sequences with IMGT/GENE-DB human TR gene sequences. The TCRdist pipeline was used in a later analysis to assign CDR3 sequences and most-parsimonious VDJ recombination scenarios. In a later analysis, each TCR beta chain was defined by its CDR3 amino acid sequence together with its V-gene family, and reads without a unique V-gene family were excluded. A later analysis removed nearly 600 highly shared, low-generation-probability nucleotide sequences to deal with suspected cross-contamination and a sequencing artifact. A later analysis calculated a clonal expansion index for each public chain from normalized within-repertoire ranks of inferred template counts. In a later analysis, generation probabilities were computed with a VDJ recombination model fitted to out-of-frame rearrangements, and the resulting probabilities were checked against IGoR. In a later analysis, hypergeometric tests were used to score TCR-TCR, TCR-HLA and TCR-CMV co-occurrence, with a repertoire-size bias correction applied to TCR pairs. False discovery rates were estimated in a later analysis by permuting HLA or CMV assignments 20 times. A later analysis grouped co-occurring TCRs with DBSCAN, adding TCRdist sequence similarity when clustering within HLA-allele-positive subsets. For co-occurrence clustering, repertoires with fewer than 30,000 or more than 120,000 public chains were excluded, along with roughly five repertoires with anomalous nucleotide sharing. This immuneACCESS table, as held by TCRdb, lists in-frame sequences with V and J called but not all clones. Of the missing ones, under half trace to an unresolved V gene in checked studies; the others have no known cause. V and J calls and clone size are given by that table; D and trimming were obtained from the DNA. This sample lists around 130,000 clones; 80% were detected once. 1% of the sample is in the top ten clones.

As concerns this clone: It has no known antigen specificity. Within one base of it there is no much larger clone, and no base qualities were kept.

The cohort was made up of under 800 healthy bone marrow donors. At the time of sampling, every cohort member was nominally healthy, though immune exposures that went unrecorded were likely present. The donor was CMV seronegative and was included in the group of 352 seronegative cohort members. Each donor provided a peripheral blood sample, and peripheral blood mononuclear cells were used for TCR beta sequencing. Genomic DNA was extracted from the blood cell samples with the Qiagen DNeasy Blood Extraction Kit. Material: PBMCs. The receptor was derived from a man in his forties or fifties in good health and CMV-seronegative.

The CDR3 region: CASSSGQGLTNEKLFF. The DNA sequence follows: TGTGCCAGCAGTTCCGGACAGGGCCTTACTAATGAAAAACTGTTTTTT. Here the chain combines TRBV28 and TRBJ1-4; the central 8 bases match TRBD1. The germline V gene sets CDR1 to MDHEN and CDR2 to SYDVKM. The CDR3 goes from the cysteine to the phenylalanine over 16 residues. The entry retains the CDR3 DNA only, 48 bases that are in frame from base 1. Clipping removes 4 bases from V and 2 bases from J, with 6 as the unmatched junction base count.